This entry lists 5 T cell receptor beta chains sequenced from one sample in a study of quantifying T cell responses using KT2 cells. Study information: cDNA was made from DNase-treated RNA using alpha and beta constant primers.

A single-stranded UMI oligo with SP2 sequence was ligated to cDNA 3' ends. The first PCR ran around 4 cycles with an equimolar RC1.1 and RC1.2 beta primer mix. TCRdb redid the calling of the UMI-ligation and nested PCR reads with MiXCR, one entry per CDR3 protein. The sample includes 40,000 to 50,000 distinct CDR3 sequences, approximately 17% of them seen just once. Material for sequencing was PBMCs spiked with cells of the T cell clone KT2. The receptors were gathered from a human donor.

This clonotype occurred many times. The J gene is TRBJ2-7, the V gene TRBV18; tentative D call: TRBD1 (6 bases). There are 13 residues in the CDR3. The germline V gene encodes CDR1 KGHSH and CDR2 LQKENI. Trimming pared 6 bases from V and 5 bases from J, leaving 14 bases between. CDR3 amino acids: CASSLQGSDEQYF. CDR3 bases: TGTGCCAGCTCGCTACAGGGTTCCGACGAGCAGTACTTC.

The chain couples TRBV24-1 to TRBJ1-1; D perhaps matches TRBD1 (5 bases). The V and J ends lost 9 bases and 10 bases respectively, with 20 bases between them. CDR3 size: 13 residues. CDR1 KGHDR and CDR2 SFDVKD come from the germline V gene. CDR3 sequence reads: CATYDSYLLLAFF. The DNA of the CDR3 is TGTGCCACCTATGACAGTTACCTCCTCTTAGCTTTCTTT.

By proportion, this clonotype is medium-sized. This chain connects TRBV27 to TRBJ1-5; D gene unclear. This CDR3 has 15 residues. The germline V gene encodes CDR1 MNHEY and CDR2 SMNVEV (reference sequence). V was cut by 6 bases and J by 3 bases, with 15 bases left in between. The CDR3 sequence: CASSESYSSNQPQHF. DNA of the CDR3: TGTGCCAGCAGCGAATCCTACAGCTCCAATCAGCCCCAGCATTTT.

The chain combines TRBV2 with TRBJ2-3; tentative D call: TRBD2 (7 bases). The CDR3 consists of 19 residues. Germline values: CDR1 SNHLY, CDR2 FYNNEI. V lost 7 bases to trimming and J lost 0 bases, with 26 bases between them. CDR3 sequence: CASISTGRGLVGSTDTQYF. CDR3 bases: TGTGCCAGCATCTCCACGGGGCGGGGGCTCGTCGGAAGCACAGATACGCAGTATTTT. Full variable domain (rest looked up from reference TRBV2 and TRBJ2-3): EPEVTQTPSHQVTQMGQEVILRCVPISNHLYFYWYRQILGQKVEFLVSFYNNEISEKSEIFDDQFSVERPDGSNFTLKIRSTKLEDSAMYFCASISTGRGLVGSTDTQYFGPGTRLTVL.

V usage is TRBV4-3 and J usage is TRBJ2-3; D possibly uses TRBD1 or TRBD2 (5 bases each). CDR1 and CDR2 from the germline V gene are LGHNA and YSLEER. Deletions cut 4 bases from V and 5 bases from J, with 19 bases between. This CDR3 has 16 residues. The DNA of the CDR3 is TGCGCCAGCAGCCCAGGTTTCGGGGCTTTTGAAGATACGCAGTATTTT. Protein product: CASSPGFGAFEDTQYF.